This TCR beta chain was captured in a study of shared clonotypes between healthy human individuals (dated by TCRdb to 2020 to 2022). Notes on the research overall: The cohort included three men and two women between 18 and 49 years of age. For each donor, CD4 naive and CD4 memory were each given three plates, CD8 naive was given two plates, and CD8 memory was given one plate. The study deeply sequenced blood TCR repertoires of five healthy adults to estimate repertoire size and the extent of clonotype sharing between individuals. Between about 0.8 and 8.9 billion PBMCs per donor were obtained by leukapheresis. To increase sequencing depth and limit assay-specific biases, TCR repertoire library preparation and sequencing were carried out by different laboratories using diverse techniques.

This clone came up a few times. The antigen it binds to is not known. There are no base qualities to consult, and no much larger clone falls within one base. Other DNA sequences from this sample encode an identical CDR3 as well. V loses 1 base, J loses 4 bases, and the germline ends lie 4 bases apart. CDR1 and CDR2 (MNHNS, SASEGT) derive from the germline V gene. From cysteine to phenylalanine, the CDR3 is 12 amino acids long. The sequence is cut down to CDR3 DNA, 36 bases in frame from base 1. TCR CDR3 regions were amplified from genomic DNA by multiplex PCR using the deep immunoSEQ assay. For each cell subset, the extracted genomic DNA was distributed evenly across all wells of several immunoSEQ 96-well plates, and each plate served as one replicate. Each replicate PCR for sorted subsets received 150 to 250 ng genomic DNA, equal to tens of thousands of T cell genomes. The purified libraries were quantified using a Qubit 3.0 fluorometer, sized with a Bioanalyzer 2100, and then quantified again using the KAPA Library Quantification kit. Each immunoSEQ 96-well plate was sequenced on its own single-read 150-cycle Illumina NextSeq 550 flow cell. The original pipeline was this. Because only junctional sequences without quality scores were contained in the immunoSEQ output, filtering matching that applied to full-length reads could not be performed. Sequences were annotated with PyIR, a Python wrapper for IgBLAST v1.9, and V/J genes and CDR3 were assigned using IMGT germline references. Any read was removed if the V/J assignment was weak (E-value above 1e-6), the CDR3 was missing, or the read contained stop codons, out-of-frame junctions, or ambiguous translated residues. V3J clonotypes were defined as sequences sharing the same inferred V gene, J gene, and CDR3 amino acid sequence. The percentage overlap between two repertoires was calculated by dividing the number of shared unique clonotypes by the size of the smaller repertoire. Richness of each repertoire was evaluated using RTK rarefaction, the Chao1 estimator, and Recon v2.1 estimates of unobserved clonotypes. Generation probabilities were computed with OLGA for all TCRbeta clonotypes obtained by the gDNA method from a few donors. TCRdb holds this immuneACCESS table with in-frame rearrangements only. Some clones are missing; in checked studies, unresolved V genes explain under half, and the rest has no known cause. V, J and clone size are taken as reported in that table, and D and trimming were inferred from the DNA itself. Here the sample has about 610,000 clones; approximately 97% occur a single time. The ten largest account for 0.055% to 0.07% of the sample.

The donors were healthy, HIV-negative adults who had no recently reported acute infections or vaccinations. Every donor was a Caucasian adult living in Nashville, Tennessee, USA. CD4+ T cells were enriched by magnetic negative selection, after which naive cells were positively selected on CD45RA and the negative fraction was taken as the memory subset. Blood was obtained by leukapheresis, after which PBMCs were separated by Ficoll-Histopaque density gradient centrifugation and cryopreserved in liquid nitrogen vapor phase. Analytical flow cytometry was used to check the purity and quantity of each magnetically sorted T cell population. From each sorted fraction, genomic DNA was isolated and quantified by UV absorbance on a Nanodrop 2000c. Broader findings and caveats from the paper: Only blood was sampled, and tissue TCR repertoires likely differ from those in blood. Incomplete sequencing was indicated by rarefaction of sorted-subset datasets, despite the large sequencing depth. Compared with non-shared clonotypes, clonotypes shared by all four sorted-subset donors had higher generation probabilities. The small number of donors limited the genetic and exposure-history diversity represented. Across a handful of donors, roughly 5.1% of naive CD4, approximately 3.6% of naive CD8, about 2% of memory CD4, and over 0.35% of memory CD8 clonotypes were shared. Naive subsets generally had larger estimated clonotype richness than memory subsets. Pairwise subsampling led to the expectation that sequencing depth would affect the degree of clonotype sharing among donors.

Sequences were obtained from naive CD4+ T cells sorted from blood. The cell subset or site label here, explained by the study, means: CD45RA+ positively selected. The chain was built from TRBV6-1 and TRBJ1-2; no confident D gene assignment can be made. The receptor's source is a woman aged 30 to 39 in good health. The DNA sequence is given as TGTGCCAGCAGTGAAGAGGGCTATGGCTACACCTTC. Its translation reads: CASSEEGYGYTF.